What follows describes a single T cell receptor (beta chain). This sample is part of a study of cytomegalovirus exposure and HLA in healthy donors. Germline lookup yields CDR1 SNHLY and CDR2 FYNNEI. The CDR3 has 13 residues. V was cut by 7 bases and J by 0 bases, with 7 bases left in between. The PCR was carried out with 60 Vbeta primers and 13 Jbeta primers. The assay was immunoSEQ multiplex PCR, and TCRdb's table has in-frame clones only and misses some. Of around 36,000 clones listed, approximately 90% were seen once; the top ten hold 9.5% to 12%. The chain combines TRBV2 with TRBJ1-3; no firm D call. Sequenced sample: PBMCs. This receptor was obtained from a woman in her forties in good health and CMV-seropositive. Here the CDR3 DNA reads TGTGCCAGCAAAAGCACCTCTGGAAACACCATATATTTT. Amino acids: CASKSTSGNTIYF.